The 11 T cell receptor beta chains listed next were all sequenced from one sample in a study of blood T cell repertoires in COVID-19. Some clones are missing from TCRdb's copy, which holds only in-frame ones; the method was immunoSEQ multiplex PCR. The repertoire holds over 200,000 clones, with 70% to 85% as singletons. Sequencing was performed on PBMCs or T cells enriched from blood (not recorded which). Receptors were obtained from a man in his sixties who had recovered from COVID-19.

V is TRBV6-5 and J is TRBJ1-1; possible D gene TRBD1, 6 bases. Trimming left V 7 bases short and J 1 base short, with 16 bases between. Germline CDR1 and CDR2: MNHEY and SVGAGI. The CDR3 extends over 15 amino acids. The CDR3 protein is CASKTQGQKNTEAFF. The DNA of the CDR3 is TGTGCCAGCAAGACACAGGGACAAAAGAACACTGAAGCTTTCTTT.

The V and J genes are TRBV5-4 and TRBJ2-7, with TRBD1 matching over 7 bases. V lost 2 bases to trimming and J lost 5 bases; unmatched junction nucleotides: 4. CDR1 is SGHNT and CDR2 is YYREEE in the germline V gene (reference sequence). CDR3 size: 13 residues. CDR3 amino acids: CASSFEGGDEQYF. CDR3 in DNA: TGTGCCAGCAGCTTTGAAGGGGGCGACGAGCAGTACTTC.

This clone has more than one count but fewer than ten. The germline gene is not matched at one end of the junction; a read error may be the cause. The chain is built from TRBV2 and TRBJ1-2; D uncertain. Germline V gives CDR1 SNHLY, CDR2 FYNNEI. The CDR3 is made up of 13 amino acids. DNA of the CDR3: TGTGCCAGCAGCGAAGGCCGATCTCGGGGCTACACCTTC. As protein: CASSEGRSRGYTF.

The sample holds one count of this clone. The CDR3 bases are TGCGCCAGCAGCAAGGACAGCGTCACTGAAGCTTTCTTT. Its translation is CASSKDSVTEAFF. The rearrangement joins TRBV5-1 to TRBJ1-1; D might be TRBD1 (6 bases). Trimming removed 4 bases at V and 4 bases at J, with 11 bases between. This CDR3 has 13 residues. The germline CDR1 and CDR2 sequences are SGHRS and YFSETQ.

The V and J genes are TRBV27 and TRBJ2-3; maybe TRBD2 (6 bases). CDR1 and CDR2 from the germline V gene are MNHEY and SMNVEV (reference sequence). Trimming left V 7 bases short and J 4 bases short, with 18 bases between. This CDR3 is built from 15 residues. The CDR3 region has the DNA TGTGCCAGCAACCGACGGGGAGGTGGCGCAGATACGCAGTATTTT. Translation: CASNRRGGGADTQYF.

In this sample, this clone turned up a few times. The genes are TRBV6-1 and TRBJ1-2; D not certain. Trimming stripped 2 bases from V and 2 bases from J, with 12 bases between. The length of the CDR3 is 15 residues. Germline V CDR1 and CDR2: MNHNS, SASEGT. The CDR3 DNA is TGTGCCAGCAGTGAACTGGCAGAACTAAACTATGGCTACACCTTC. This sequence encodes CASSELAELNYGYTF.

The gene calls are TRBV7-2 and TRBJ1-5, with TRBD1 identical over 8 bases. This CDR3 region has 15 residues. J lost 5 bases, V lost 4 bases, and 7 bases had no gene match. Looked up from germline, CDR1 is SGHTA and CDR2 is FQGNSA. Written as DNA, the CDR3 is TGTGCCAGCAGCTCTTCTCAGGGGGCCTATCAGCCCCAGCATTTT. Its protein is CASSSSQGAYQPQHF.

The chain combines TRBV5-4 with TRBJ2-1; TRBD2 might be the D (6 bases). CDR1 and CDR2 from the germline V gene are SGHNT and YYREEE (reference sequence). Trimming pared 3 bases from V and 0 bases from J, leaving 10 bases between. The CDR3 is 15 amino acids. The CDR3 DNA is TGTGCCAGCAGCTACCCCGGGAGCTCCTACAATGAGCAGTTCTTC. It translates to CASSYPGSSYNEQFF.

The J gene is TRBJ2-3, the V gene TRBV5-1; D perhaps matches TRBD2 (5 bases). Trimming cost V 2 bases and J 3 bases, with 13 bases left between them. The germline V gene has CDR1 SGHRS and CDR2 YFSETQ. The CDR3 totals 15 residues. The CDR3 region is CASSFEPGRTDTQYF. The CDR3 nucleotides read TGCGCCAGCAGCTTTGAGCCTGGGAGAACAGATACGCAGTATTTT.

The CDR3 DNA reads as TGTGCCAGCAGTTCACCTATGAACACTGAAGCTTTCTTT. Translated: CASSSPMNTEAFF. The rearrangement joins TRBV28 to TRBJ1-1; D remains unclear. The V end was cut by 4 bases, the J end by 0 bases, with 6 bases between. Germline CDR1 reads MDHEN; CDR2 reads SYDVKM. The CDR3 extends over 13 amino acids.

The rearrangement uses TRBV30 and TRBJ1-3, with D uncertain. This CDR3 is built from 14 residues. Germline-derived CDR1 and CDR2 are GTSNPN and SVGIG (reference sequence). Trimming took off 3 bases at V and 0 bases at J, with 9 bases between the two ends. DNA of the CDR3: TGTGCCTGGAGCCCTGGCCTCTCTGGAAACACCATATATTTT. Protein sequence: CAWSPGLSGNTIYF.